The 25 T cell receptor beta chains below come from one sample, sequenced in a study of blood T cell repertoires in COVID-19. TCRdb keeps only in-frame clones here, not all; method: immunoSEQ multiplex PCR. Among around 79,000 clones listed, 88% were seen once. The sequenced sample consisted of peripheral blood. Receptors originate from a human donor in a cohort sampled during active COVID-19.

This CDR3 is CSASFRDRGINEQFF. The CDR3 region has the DNA TGCAGTGCTAGTTTCCGGGACAGGGGGATCAATGAGCAGTTCTTC. The chain recombines TRBV20-1 with TRBJ2-1, with 11 bases identical to TRBD1. The CDR3 has 15 amino acids. The V gene's germline CDR1 is DFQATT and CDR2 SNEGSKA (reference sequence). The trim removed 3 bases at V and 6 bases at J, leaving 7 bases unmatched.

V gene TRBV28 combines with J gene TRBJ1-5; no firm D call. V lost 5 bases and J lost 7, with 9 bases in between. This CDR3 has 12 residues. Germline-derived CDR1 and CDR2 are MDHEN and SYDVKM. The CDR3 DNA sequence: TGTGCCAGCAGTGCGTATTCCCAGCCCCAGCATTTT. Residues: CASSAYSQPQHF.

V gene TRBV3-1 (or the pseudogene TRBV3-2) combines with J gene TRBJ2-1; 7 bases fit TRBD2. The CDR3 runs 16 residues. The V gene's germline CDR1 is LGHDT and CDR2 YNNKEL (reference sequence). The V gene end was trimmed by 2 bases and the J gene end by 2 bases; junction bases not matched to a gene: 6. Here the CDR3 DNA reads TGTGCCAGCAGCCAATACCGCAGCGGGGCCTACAATGAGCAGTTCTTC. This gives the protein CASSQYRSGAYNEQFF.

The genes are TRBV5-1 and TRBJ2-6, with a possible D match to TRBD1 (6 bases). CDR1 and CDR2 from the germline V gene are SGHRS and YFSETQ. This CDR3 comprises 17 residues. Trimming pared 1 base from V and 1 base from J, leaving 12 bases between. The CDR3 loop reads CASSLTDSLSGANVLTF. For the CDR3, the DNA is TGCGCCAGCAGCTTGACGGACAGTCTATCTGGGGCCAACGTCCTGACTTTC.

The V and J genes are TRBV30 and TRBJ1-5; maybe TRBD1 (5 bases). CDR3 length: 14 residues. CDR1 and CDR2 (germline): GTSNPN, SVGIG (reference sequence). CDR3 sequence (DNA): TGTGCTATAAGATGGGGCAATAGCAATCAGCCCCAGCATTTT. This sequence encodes CAIRWGNSNQPQHF.

The V gene is TRBV19, the J gene TRBJ1-1; D remains ambiguous. Germline assignment: CDR1 LNHDA and CDR2 SQIVND (reference sequence). Deletions cut 3 bases from V and 7 bases from J, with 9 bases between. The CDR3 length is 12 residues. Here the CDR3 reads CASSMRAREAFF. The CDR3, as DNA: TGTGCCAGTAGTATGAGGGCGCGTGAAGCTTTCTTT.

This chain uses TRBV4-2 with TRBJ1-1; TRBD1 aligns across 7 bases. The CDR3 runs 16 residues. Germline V CDR1 and CDR2: LGHNA, YNFKEQ. V lost 1 base, J lost 6 bases, and 11 bases stayed unmatched. The DNA for the CDR3 is TGTGCCAGCAGCCAAGTAAGAGGGCAGGGGGTGGCTGAAGCTTTCTTT. Residues: CASSQVRGQGVAEAFF.

This clone was observed a handful of times. The rearrangement uses TRBV27 and TRBJ1-6; 9 bases map to TRBD1. The CDR3 sequence is 15 residues long. V lost 5 bases to trimming and J lost 10 bases; unmatched junction nucleotides: 9. Germline V CDR1 and CDR2: MNHEY, SMNVEV (reference sequence). Here the CDR3 reads CASSNPGQGKSPLHF. CDR3 bases: TGTGCCAGCAGTAACCCGGGACAGGGAAAATCACCCCTCCACTTT.

The chain joins TRBV7-9 to TRBJ2-7; 8 nucleotides agree with TRBD2. CDR3 length: 16 residues. V lost 1 base to trimming and J lost 2 bases; unmatched junction nucleotides: 7. Germline V CDR1 and CDR2: SEHNR, FQNEAQ (reference sequence). The CDR3 DNA sequence: TGTGCCAGCAGCTTAGGGACGGGGGGGCAAACCTACGAGCAGTACTTC. Translating gives CASSLGTGGQTYEQYF.

The gene calls are TRBV7-2 and TRBJ1-6; D may be TRBD1 (6 bases). The CDR3 is 17 amino acids. Germline CDR1 and CDR2: SGHTA and FQGNSA. V gave up 6 bases and J gave up 4 bases, with 19 bases separating them. The chain's CDR3 is CASSTFPGTNYNSPLHF. The CDR3 nucleotides are TGTGCCAGCAGTACTTTTCCCGGGACAAATTATAATTCACCCCTCCACTTT.

This chain links TRBV9 with TRBJ1-1; D uncertain. The CDR3 runs to 13 residues. CDR1 and CDR2 (germline): SGDLS, YYNGEE. Trimming removed 1 base at V and 1 base at J, with 5 bases between. DNA for the CDR3: TGTGCCAGCAGCGTATTTCAGAACACTGAAGCTTTCTTT. Translating gives CASSVFQNTEAFF. The full variable domain, completed using reference TRBV9 and TRBJ1-1, is DSGVTQTPKHLITATGQRVTLRCSPRSGDLSVYWYQQSLDQGLQFLIQYYNGEERAKGNILERFSAQQFPDLHSELNLSSLELGDSALYFCASSVFQNTEAFFGQGTRLTVV.

The chain combines TRBV11-3 with TRBJ2-7, with a possible D match to TRBD1 (6 bases). Germline V gives CDR1 SGHNT, CDR2 YENEEA. V lost 0 bases to trimming and J lost 4 bases, with 13 bases between them. The CDR3 has 15 amino acids. The CDR3 DNA reads TGTGCCAGCAGCTTAGATGGGGGCCAGGGGTACGAGCAGTACTTC. Translated: CASSLDGGQGYEQYF.

V gene TRBV18 combines with J gene TRBJ2-7, with D tentatively TRBD2 (5 bases). Germline values: CDR1 KGHSH, CDR2 LQKENI. The length of the CDR3 is 13 residues. The V and J ends lost 0 bases and 2 bases respectively, with 5 bases between them. Here the CDR3 reads CASSPPSAYEQYF. DNA for the CDR3: TGTGCCAGCTCACCACCTAGCGCCTACGAGCAGTACTTC.

The chain combines TRBV7-9 with TRBJ2-3, with 9 positions matching TRBD2. Germline V gives CDR1 SEHNR, CDR2 FQNEAQ (reference sequence). V was pared by 7 bases and J by 4 bases, with 6 bases of the junction left unmatched. The CDR3 is made up of 14 amino acids. The CDR3 region has the DNA TGTGCCAGCATTCCTAGCGGGACCTCAGATACGCAGTATTTT. Protein: CASIPSGTSDTQYF.

V is TRBV18 and J is TRBJ1-5; D ambiguous. The germline V gene encodes CDR1 KGHSH and CDR2 LQKENI. This CDR3 has 12 amino acids. V was trimmed by 2 bases and J by 6 bases, leaving 5 bases between them. The CDR3 DNA is TGTGCCAGCTCACCAGGCCTTCAGCCCCAGCATTTT. This sequence encodes CASSPGLQPQHF.

The V call is TRBV29-1, the J call TRBJ2-3; 8 bases fit TRBD2. There are 10 residues in the CDR3. Germline CDR1 SQVTM, CDR2 ANQGSEA. J gave up 8 bases and V 7 bases, and 2 bases lay outside the gene matches. The CDR3 loop is CSAGTSTQYF. CDR3 DNA: TGCAGCGCCGGGACTAGTACGCAGTATTTT.

This clone was counted only a few times. The rearrangement uses TRBV7-3 and TRBJ1-6; TRBD1 aligns across 7 bases. V gave up 0 bases and J gave up 8 bases; unmatched junction bases: 7. The germline V gene has CDR1 SGHTA and CDR2 FQGTGA. This CDR3 region has 16 residues. CDR3 nucleotide sequence: TGTGCCAGCAGCTTAACCGACGACAGGGCTGATTCACCCCTCCACTTT. Protein sequence: CASSLTDDRADSPLHF.

The genes are TRBV6-5 and TRBJ2-3, with 9 bases matching TRBD2. Germline CDR1 reads MNHEY; CDR2 reads SVGAGI. V trimming: 5 bases; J trimming: 4 bases; junction bases outside the gene matches: 7. The CDR3 covers 15 residues. The CDR3 sequence is CASSIGLAQSDTQYF. In DNA, the CDR3 is TGTGCCAGCAGTATAGGACTAGCGCAGTCAGATACGCAGTATTTT.

The V gene is TRBV19, the J gene TRBJ2-2; 11 bases fit TRBD1. The V gene end was trimmed by 6 bases and the J gene end by 8 bases; junction bases not matched to a gene: 8. The CDR3 sequence is 15 residues long. Germline CDR1 reads LNHDA; CDR2 reads SQIVND (reference sequence). CDR3 bases: TGTGCCAGTAGGGCGGACAGGGGGCGCGGGGGGGAGCTGTTTTTT. It specifies CASRADRGRGGELFF.

The CDR3 region is CASSLPGQGEYGYTF. In DNA, the CDR3 is TGCGCCAGCAGCTTACCGGGACAGGGGGAGTATGGCTACACCTTC. V gene TRBV5-1 combines with J gene TRBJ1-2, with 11 bases aligning to TRBD1. Trimming took 2 bases from V and 5 from J; bases not matched to a gene: 5. Looked up from germline, CDR1 is SGHRS and CDR2 is YFSETQ. The CDR3 has 15 residues.

The chain joins TRBV10-3 to TRBJ2-5; TRBD2 aligns across 11 bases. The CDR3 covers 14 residues. The germline V gene has CDR1 ENHRY and CDR2 SYGVKD. V gave up 6 bases and J gave up 5 bases; unmatched junction bases: 5. The CDR3 coding sequence is TGTGCCATCAGCCCTAGCGGGGGGCGGGAGACCCAGTACTTC. Encoded protein: CAISPSGGRETQYF.

The genes are TRBV2 and TRBJ2-7; 9 bases line up with TRBD1. This CDR3 is 14 amino acids long. With V trimmed by 6 bases and J by 2 bases, 5 bases remained unmatched. Germline V lookup: CDR1 SNHLY, CDR2 FYNNEI. The CDR3 here is CASRENRGPYEQYF. The CDR3 DNA is TGTGCCAGCAGAGAAAACAGGGGGCCCTACGAGCAGTACTTC.

This rearrangement joins TRBV27 to TRBJ2-1; TRBD2 agrees at 10 bases. The CDR3 is made up of 15 amino acids. The germline V gene has CDR1 MNHEY and CDR2 SMNVEV (reference sequence). Unmatched junction bases numbered 5, after V lost 5 bases and J lost 4 bases. CDR3 nucleotide sequence: TGTGCCAGCAGTCGTCTAGCGGGGGTATACAATGAGCAGTTCTTC. This gives the protein CASSRLAGVYNEQFF.

The chain has TRBV29-1 and TRBJ1-6, with D perhaps TRBD1 (5 bases). CDR1 and CDR2 (germline): SQVTM, ANQGSEA. The CDR3 has 13 amino acids. V shed 0 bases and J shed 12 bases, with 12 bases lying between them. CDR3 loop: CSVEEAGGGPLHF. The CDR3 DNA reads TGCAGCGTTGAAGAGGCGGGGGGTGGACCCCTCCACTTT.

The rearrangement links TRBV30 to TRBJ2-4, with 7 bases lining up with TRBD2. The CDR3 spans 15 residues. Per germline, CDR1 GTSNPN and CDR2 SVGIG (reference sequence). With 3 bases clipped from V and 1 base from J, the junction kept 6 bases outside the gene matches. CDR3 loop: CAWRGAGWAKNIQYF. Here the CDR3 DNA reads TGTGCCTGGAGGGGAGCGGGGTGGGCCAAAAACATTCAGTACTTC.